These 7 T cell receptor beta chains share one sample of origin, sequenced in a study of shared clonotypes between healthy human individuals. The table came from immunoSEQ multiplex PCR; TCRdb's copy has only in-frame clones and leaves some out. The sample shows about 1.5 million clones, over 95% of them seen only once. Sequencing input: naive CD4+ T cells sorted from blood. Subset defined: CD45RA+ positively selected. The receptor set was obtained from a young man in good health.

CDR3: CASSLRVSAYTDTQYF. CDR3 DNA: TGTGCCAGCAGCTTACGGGTTAGCGCCTACACAGATACGCAGTATTTT. V gene TRBV7-6 combines with J gene TRBJ2-3, with D possibly matching TRBD2 (5 bases). Germline V gives CDR1 SGHVS, CDR2 FNYEAQ. V was cut by 2 bases and J by 2 bases, with 14 bases left in between. The CDR3 has 16 residues.

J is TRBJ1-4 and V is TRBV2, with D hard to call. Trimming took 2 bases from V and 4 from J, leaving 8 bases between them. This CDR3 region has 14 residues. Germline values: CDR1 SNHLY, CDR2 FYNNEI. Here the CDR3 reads CASSESQINEKLFF. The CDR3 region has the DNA TGTGCCAGCAGTGAAAGTCAAATTAATGAAAAACTGTTTTTT. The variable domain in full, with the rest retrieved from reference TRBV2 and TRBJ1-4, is EPEVTQTPSHQVTQMGQEVILRCVPISNHLYFYWYRQILGQKVEFLVSFYNNEISEKSEIFDDQFSVERPDGSNFTLKIRSTKLEDSAMYFCASSESQINEKLFFGSGTQLSVL.

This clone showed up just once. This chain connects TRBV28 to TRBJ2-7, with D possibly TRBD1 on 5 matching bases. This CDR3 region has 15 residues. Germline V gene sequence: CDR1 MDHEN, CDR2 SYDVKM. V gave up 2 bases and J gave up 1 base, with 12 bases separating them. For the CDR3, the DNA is TGTGCCAGCAGTTTAGTGGCACAGGCGTCCTACGAGCAGTACTTC. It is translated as CASSLVAQASYEQYF. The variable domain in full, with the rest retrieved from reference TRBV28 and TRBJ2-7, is DVKVTQSSRYLVKRTGEKVFLECVQDMDHENMFWYRQDPGLGLRLIYFSYDVKMKEKGDIPEGYSVSREKKERFSLILESASTNQTSMYLCASSLVAQASYEQYFGPGTRLTVT.

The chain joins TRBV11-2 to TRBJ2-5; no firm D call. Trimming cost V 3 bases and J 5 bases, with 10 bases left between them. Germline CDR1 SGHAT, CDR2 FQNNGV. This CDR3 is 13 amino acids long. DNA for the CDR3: TGTGCCAGCAGCTTTGGGCAATTGGAGACCCAGTACTTC. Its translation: CASSFGQLETQYF.

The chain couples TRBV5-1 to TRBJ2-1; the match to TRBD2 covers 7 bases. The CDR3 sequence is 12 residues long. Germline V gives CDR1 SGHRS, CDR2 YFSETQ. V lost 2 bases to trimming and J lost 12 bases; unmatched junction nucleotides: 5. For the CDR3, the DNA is TGCGCCAGCAGCTTAGGGAGGGTTGGGCAGTTCTTC. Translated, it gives CASSLGRVGQFF.

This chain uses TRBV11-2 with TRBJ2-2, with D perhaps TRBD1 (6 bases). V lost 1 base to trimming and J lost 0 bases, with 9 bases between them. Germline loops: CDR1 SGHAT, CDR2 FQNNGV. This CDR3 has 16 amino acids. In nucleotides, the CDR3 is TGTGCCAGCAGCTTAGGAGCAGGGGCGAACACCGGGGAGCTGTTTTTT. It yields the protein CASSLGAGANTGELFF.

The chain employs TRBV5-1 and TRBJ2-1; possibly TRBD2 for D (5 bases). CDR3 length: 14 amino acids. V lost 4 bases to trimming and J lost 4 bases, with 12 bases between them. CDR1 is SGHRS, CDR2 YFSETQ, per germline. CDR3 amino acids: CASSPGIHYNEQFF. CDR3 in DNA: TGCGCCAGCAGCCCGGGAATTCATTACAATGAGCAGTTCTTC.